What follows are 20 T cell receptor beta chains derived from one specimen sequenced in a study of breast tumors, draining lymph nodes, adjacent tissues. Via MiXCR, TCRdb re-called the multiplex PCR reads, giving one row per CDR3 protein. The sample lists approximately 28,000 distinct CDR3 sequences; under 80% were seen once. Specimen: breast tumor tissue. Source of these receptors: a female donor with breast cancer. Some clones in this sample may be carry-over from other donors' samples.

The chain joins TRBV15 to TRBJ1-3, with D perhaps TRBD1 (5 bases). The V gene lost 2 bases and the J gene lost 0 bases, with 14 bases spanning the gap. Germline CDR1 and CDR2: LNHNV and YYDKDF (reference sequence). The CDR3 covers 17 residues. The CDR3 nucleotides are TGTGCCACCAGCAGAACCCGGGGGGGGGACTCTGGAAACACCATATATTTT. Translation: CATSRTRGGDSGNTIYF.

About this clonotype itself: At one end the junction does not follow the germline gene, possibly because of a read error. The chain recombines TRBV19 with TRBJ2-6, with TRBD1 as a possible D gene (5 bases). The germline gives CDR1 LNHDA, CDR2 SQIVND (reference sequence). The CDR3 is 11 amino acids. The CDR3 here is CASSIEVGQRF. In DNA form, the CDR3 reads TGTGCCAGTAGTATAGAGGTGGGGCAACGTTTC.

This clonotype was detected a few times. The rearrangement uses TRBV4-2 and TRBJ2-3; a possible D gene is TRBD1 (7 bases). Germline V gene lookup returns CDR1 LGHNA and CDR2 YNFKEQ. The CDR3 totals 17 residues. With 4 bases removed from V and 0 bases from J, the gap between germline ends came to 17 bases. This chain's CDR3 is CASSLQGGRGSTDTQYF. The CDR3 region has the DNA TGTGCCAGCAGCCTTCAGGGGGGCAGGGGGAGCACAGATACGCAGTATTTT.

The chain is built from TRBV14 and TRBJ2-2, with D perhaps TRBD1 or TRBD2 (5 bases each). The CDR3 is made up of 17 amino acids. With 0 bases removed from V and 2 bases from J, the gap between germline ends came to 13 bases. Germline V gene sequence: CDR1 SGHDN, CDR2 FVKESK. The CDR3: CASSQDKGTQNTGELFF. CDR3 in DNA: TGTGCCAGCAGCCAAGATAAGGGGACGCAAAACACCGGGGAGCTGTTTTTT.

The chain uses TRBV2 and TRBJ2-2; D is ambiguous. The germline V and J ends were trimmed by 8 bases and 4 bases, with 8 bases remaining between them. The CDR3 is made up of 12 amino acids. CDR1 SNHLY and CDR2 FYNNEI come from the germline V gene. CDR3 loop: CASRQVTGELFF. CDR3 bases: TGTGCCAGCCGTCAGGTCACCGGGGAGCTGTTTTTT.

The chain recombines TRBV20-1 with TRBJ1-2, with D tentatively TRBD1 (5 bases). The germline V gene has CDR1 DFQATT and CDR2 SNEGSKA (reference sequence). This CDR3 spans 13 amino acids. Trimming left V 3 bases short and J 5 bases short, with 13 bases between. Here the CDR3 DNA reads TGCAGTGCTAGCCCAGTGGGGGGGTATGGCTACACCTTC. It codes for CSASPVGGYGYTF.

This chain uses TRBV10-3 with TRBJ1-4; weak D call: TRBD1 (5 bases). CDR3 length equals 14 residues. V lost 6 bases and J lost 7, with 15 bases in between. CDR1 is ENHRY, CDR2 SYGVKD, per germline. In nucleotides, the CDR3 is TGTGCCATCAGGGGGGAGGGGAGTACTGAAAAACTGTTTTTT. Translation: CAIRGEGSTEKLFF.

This rearrangement joins TRBV20-1 to TRBJ2-7, with TRBD2 identical over 10 bases. After removal of 1 base from V and 0 bases from J, the junction contained 3 bases not matched to a gene. Germline-derived CDR1 and CDR2 are DFQATT and SNEGSKA (reference sequence). This CDR3 contains 15 residues. The CDR3 sequence is CSARAGTSDSYEQYF. The CDR3 nucleotides are TGCAGTGCTAGAGCCGGGACTAGCGACTCCTACGAGCAGTACTTC.

This clonotype occurred once. V gene TRBV10-3 combines with J gene TRBJ2-7; 8 nucleotides line up with TRBD1. The CDR3 has 15 residues. V was pared by 6 bases and J by 0 bases, with 7 bases of the junction left unmatched. From germline, CDR1 is ENHRY and CDR2 SYGVKD. Here the CDR3 DNA reads TGTGCCATCAGACCCGGGACAGGCGACTCCTACGAGCAGTACTTC. Translation: CAIRPGTGDSYEQYF.

This rearrangement joins TRBV7-6 to TRBJ2-5; D might be TRBD1 (5 bases). The CDR3 consists of 12 residues. Trimming took off 5 bases at V and 4 bases at J, with 8 bases between the two ends. Germline assignment: CDR1 SGHVS and CDR2 FNYEAQ. The CDR3 here is CASSQQAETQYF. The CDR3 DNA reads as TGTGCCAGCAGCCAACAGGCAGAGACCCAGTACTTC.

The table lists this clonotype with a few counts. This chain links TRBV7-8 with TRBJ2-5; D is uncertain. V was clipped by 1 base and J by 5 bases, with 8 bases between them. CDR1 SGHVS and CDR2 FQNEAQ come from the germline V gene. There are 13 residues in the CDR3. CDR3 bases: TGTGCCAGCAGCTTAGTTGGCGTGGAGACCCAGTACTTC. This encodes CASSLVGVETQYF.

Concerning this clonotype itself: Because it lacks the conserved phenylalanine or tryptophan at the end, this CDR3 is likely a read error. The limits of the CDR3 on the DNA are not certain, so only TCRdb's listed CDR3 is given. This chain uses TRBV5-1 with TRBJ2-1; TRBD1 is taken as the D call from the table, unchecked against the DNA. CDR1 is SGHRS, CDR2 YFSETQ, per germline. The CDR3 has 13 residues if both end residues are counted. The CDR3 here is CASSNDLTGRRVV.

By share, this clonotype counts as medium-sized. The V and J genes are TRBV20-1 and TRBJ1-4, with D perhaps matching TRBD1 (5 bases). The CDR3 is 13 residues long. Trimming shortened V by 5 bases and J by 7 bases, and 14 bases separated the two germline ends. Looked up from germline, CDR1 is DFQATT and CDR2 is SNEGSKA (reference sequence). CDR3 in amino acids: CSAGTGGSEKLFF. The CDR3 DNA follows: TGCAGTGCTGGGACCGGAGGAAGTGAAAAACTGTTTTTT.

This clonotype was detected ten times or more. The chain couples TRBV7-3 to TRBJ2-2, with 11 bases aligning to TRBD2. J gave up 5 bases and V 4 bases, and 12 bases lay outside the gene matches. Germline CDR1 is SGHTA and CDR2 is FQGTGA. The CDR3 covers 18 residues. The CDR3 region has the DNA TGTGCCAGCAGCTCCGTTAGTATAGCGGGAGGGCCGACCGGGGAGCTGTTTTTT. This translates into CASSSVSIAGGPTGELFF.

The chain has TRBV5-5 and TRBJ1-5; D ambiguous. The CDR3 has 15 amino acids. Germline CDR1 and CDR2: SGHKS and YYEKEE (reference sequence). Trimming left V 2 bases short and J 10 bases short, with 19 bases between. CDR3 sequence (DNA): TGTGCCAGCAGCTTAGTGGTTGGGTCTACGTTCCCCCAGCATTTT. Its protein is CASSLVVGSTFPQHF.

The rearrangement joins TRBV12-3 or TRBV12-4 to TRBJ2-6; 11 nucleotides match TRBD2. The V gene end was trimmed by 5 bases and the J gene end by 3 bases; junction bases not matched to a gene: 9. The CDR3 extends over 18 amino acids. The CDR3 reads CASSLLAGGLGGANVLTF. The CDR3 bases are TGTGCCAGCAGTCTGCTAGCGGGGGGACTTGGTGGGGCCAACGTCCTGACTTTC.

V usage is TRBV5-5 and J usage is TRBJ2-7; perhaps TRBD1 as D (5 bases). Germline V gives CDR1 SGHKS, CDR2 YYEKEE (reference sequence). V was cut by 4 bases and J by 2 bases, with 13 bases left in between. This CDR3 comprises 14 residues. For the CDR3, the DNA is TGTGCCAGCAGCCGCGCAGGGTTCACCTACGAGCAGTACTTC. Its protein product is CASSRAGFTYEQYF.

The chain uses TRBV11-2 and TRBJ2-3; possible D gene TRBD1, 5 bases. The V gene lost 2 bases and the J gene lost 3 bases, with 12 bases spanning the gap. CDR3 length equals 15 residues. Germline lookup yields CDR1 SGHAT and CDR2 FQNNGV. The CDR3 region has the DNA TGTGCCAGCAGCTTATTCGTTAGGGGTACAGATACGCAGTATTTT. This encodes CASSLFVRGTDTQYF.

The V call is TRBV20-1, the J call TRBJ1-2; 10 bases fit TRBD1. Germline assignment: CDR1 DFQATT and CDR2 SNEGSKA (reference sequence). The CDR3 runs 14 residues. V lost 1 base and J lost 8; bases outside the gene matches: 7. CDR3 nucleotide sequence: TGCAGTGCTAGAGTTCGACAGGGGGCTGACGGCTACACCTTC. It codes for CSARVRQGADGYTF.

CDR3 sequence: CASGYSGNTIYF. CDR3 DNA: TGTGCCTCCGGGTACTCTGGAAACACCATATATTTT. V is TRBV30 and J is TRBJ1-3, with D uncertain. CDR3 length: 12 residues. V lost 7 bases and J 0 bases, leaving 7 bases between the germline ends. CDR1 and CDR2 from the germline V gene are GTSNPN and SVGIG (reference sequence).